This T cell receptor (beta chain) was sequenced in a study of shared clonotypes between healthy human individuals. For the study at large: Aged 18 to 49, the donors were two women and three men. General observations from the study: Few donors limited the genetic and exposure-history diversity represented.

Sequencing was performed with immunoSEQ multiplex PCR; in TCRdb, only in-frame clones are kept and a portion is missing. There are 330,000 or so clones in the sample; around 79% occur only once, and about 10% lies in the top ten. Turning to this clone: Its antigen is not known.

All of the donors resided in Nashville, Tennessee, and each was a Caucasian adult. Sequencing was done on a sample of memory CD4+ T cells sorted from blood. Described subset: CD45RA-negative fraction. This receptor was taken from a man aged 25 to 40 in good health.

The CDR3 DNA reads as TGTGCCAGCAGTTCGGGACAGGGAAGTGAAAAACTGTTTTTT. It translates to CASSSGQGSEKLFF. The chain is built from TRBV28 and TRBJ1-4; 9 bases match TRBD1. V was clipped by 4 bases and J by 7 bases; unmatched bases: 4. This CDR3 is 14 amino acids long. Germline V lookup: CDR1 MDHEN, CDR2 SYDVKM.